A single sample is the source of the 5 T cell receptor beta chains below, sequenced in a study of blood T cell repertoires in COVID-19. This table comes from immunoSEQ multiplex PCR, and its TCRdb copy is limited to in-frame clones, with some not included. The data show some 30,000 clones, roughly 87% seen once. The sample comprised peripheral blood. Source of these receptors: a woman aged 55-69 years with active COVID-19.

V usage is TRBV13 and J usage is TRBJ1-4; 11 positions agree with TRBD1. The ends lost 3 bases at V and 2 bases at J; junction bases unmatched: 5. This CDR3 has 17 amino acids. Germline values: CDR1 PRHDT, CDR2 FYEKMQ (reference sequence). CDR3 nucleotides: TGTGCCAGCAGCTTCAAACGGACAGGGGGCACTAATGAAAAACTGTTTTTT. Protein product: CASSFKRTGGTNEKLFF.

The chain couples TRBV24-1 to TRBJ2-2; D ambiguous. The ends were cut back, 6 bases at V and 5 bases at J, with 12 bases in the middle. Germline lookup yields CDR1 KGHDR and CDR2 SFDVKD. This CDR3 region has 14 residues. This CDR3 is CATSMGLTTGELFF. The CDR3 nucleotides read TGTGCCACCAGTATGGGCCTAACGACCGGGGAGCTGTTTTTT.

The genes are TRBV5-8 and TRBJ1-5, with 7 nucleotides matching TRBD1. Germline trimming cut 5 bases from V and 5 bases from J; bases unmatched to any gene: 4. Per the germline V gene, CDR1 is SGHTS and CDR2 is YDEGEE. The CDR3 covers 13 residues. The CDR3 sequence is CASSLDRDQPQHF. CDR3 nucleotide sequence: TGTGCCAGCAGTCTCGACAGGGATCAGCCCCAGCATTTT.

This chain links TRBV9 with TRBJ1-3; 10 bases are a match to TRBD1. The V and J ends lost 5 bases and 0 bases, in that order; junction bases with no gene match: 5. The CDR3 covers 16 residues. Germline V gene lookup returns CDR1 SGDLS and CDR2 YYNGEE. CDR3 nucleotides: TGTGCCAGCAGACCGGGACAGGGGATCTCTGGAAACACCATATATTTT. It encodes CASRPGQGISGNTIYF.

This chain uses TRBV5-1 with TRBJ2-3; 8 nucleotides line up with TRBD2. V lost 4 bases to trimming and J lost 8 bases; unmatched junction nucleotides: 24. The germline V gene encodes CDR1 SGHRS and CDR2 YFSETQ. The CDR3 spans 19 residues. The CDR3 is CASSGGIAGRLLKAVTQYF. The DNA for the CDR3 is TGCGCCAGCAGCGGGGGGATAGCGGGACGCCTTTTGAAAGCGGTTACGCAGTATTTT.